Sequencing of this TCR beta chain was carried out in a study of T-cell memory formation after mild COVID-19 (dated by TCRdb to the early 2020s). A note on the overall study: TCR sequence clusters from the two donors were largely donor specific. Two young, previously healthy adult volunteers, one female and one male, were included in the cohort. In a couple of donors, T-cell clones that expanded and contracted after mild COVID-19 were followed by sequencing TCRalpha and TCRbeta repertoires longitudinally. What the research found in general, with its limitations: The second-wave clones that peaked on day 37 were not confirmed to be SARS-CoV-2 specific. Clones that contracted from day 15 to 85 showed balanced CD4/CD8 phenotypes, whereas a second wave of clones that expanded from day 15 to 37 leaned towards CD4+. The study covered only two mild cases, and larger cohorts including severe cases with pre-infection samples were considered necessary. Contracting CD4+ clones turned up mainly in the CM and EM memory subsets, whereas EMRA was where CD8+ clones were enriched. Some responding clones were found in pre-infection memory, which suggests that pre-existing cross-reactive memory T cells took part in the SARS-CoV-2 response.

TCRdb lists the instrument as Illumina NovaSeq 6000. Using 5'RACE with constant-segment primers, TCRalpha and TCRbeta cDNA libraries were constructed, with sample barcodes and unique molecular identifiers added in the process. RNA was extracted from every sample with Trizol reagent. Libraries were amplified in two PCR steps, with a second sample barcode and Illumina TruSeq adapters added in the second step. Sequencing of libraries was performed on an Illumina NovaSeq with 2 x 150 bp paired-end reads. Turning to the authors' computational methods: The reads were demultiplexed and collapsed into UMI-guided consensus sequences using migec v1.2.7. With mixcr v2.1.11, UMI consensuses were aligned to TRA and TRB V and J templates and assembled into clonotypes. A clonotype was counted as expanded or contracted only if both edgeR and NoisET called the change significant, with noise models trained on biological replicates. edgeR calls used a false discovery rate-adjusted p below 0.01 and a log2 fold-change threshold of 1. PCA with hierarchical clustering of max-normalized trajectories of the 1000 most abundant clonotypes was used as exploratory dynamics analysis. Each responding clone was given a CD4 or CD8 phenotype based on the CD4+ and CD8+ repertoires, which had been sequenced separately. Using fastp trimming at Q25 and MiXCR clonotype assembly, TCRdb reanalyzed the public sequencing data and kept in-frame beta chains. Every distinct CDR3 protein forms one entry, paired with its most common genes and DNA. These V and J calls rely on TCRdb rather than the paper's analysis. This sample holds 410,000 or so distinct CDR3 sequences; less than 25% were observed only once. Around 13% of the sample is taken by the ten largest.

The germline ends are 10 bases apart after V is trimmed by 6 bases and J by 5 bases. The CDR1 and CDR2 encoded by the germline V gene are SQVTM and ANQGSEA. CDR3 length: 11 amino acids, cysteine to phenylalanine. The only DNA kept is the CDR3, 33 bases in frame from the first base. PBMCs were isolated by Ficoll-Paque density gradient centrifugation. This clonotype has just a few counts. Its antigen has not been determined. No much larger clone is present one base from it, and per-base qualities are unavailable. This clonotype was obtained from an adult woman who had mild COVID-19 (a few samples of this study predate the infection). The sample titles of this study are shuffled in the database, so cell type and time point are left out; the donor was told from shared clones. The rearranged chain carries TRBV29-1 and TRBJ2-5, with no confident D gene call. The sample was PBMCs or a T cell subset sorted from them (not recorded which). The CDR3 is CSVAGVETQYF. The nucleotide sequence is TGCAGCGTAGCTGGGGTGGAGACCCAGTACTTC.